This paragraph covers one TCR beta chain sequence. The antigen remains unidentified. A read error may produce the germline difference seen at one junction end. TCR alpha and beta CDR3 regions were amplified from RNA using iRepertoire nested multiplex PCR. From the multiplex PCR reads, TCRdb called clonotypes with MiXCR, one entry per CDR3 protein. The data show more than 100,000 distinct CDR3 sequences, around 28% seen once. The CDR3 has 14 residues. The germline gives CDR1 SNHLY, CDR2 FYNNEI. The sample belongs to a study of glioma-infiltrating T cells. Study-level results: Tissue and blood shared very few CDR3 sequences. Gliomas, especially low-grade, showed above-expected tissue-blood divergence; non-neoplastic patients showed below.

The receptor was derived from a human donor with low-grade glioma or glioblastoma, undergoing nonglioma brain surgery, or in good health (not recorded which). This chain links TRBV2 with TRBJ1-3, with no clear D. The sample was glioma tissue, nonneoplastic brain tissue, or PBMCs (not recorded which). CDR3 bases: TGTGCCAGCAGTGAACAAGTCTCTGGAGACACCATATATTTT. Its protein is CASSEQVSGDTIYF.